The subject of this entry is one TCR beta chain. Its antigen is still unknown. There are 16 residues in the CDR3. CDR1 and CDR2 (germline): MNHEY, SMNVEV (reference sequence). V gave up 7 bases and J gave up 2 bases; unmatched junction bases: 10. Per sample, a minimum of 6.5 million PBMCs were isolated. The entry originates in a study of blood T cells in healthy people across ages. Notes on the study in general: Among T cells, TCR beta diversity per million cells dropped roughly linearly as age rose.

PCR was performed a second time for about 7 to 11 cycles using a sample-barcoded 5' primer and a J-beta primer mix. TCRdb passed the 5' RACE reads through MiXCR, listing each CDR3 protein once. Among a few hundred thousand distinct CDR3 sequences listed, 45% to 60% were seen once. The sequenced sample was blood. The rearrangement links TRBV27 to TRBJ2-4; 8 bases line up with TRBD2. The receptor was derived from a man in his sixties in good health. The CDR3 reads CASNSGGGRTKNIQYF. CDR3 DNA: TGTGCCAGCAATTCCGGAGGCGGGAGGACCAAAAACATTCAGTACTTC.